These 20 T cell receptor beta chains were all obtained from the same sample, sequenced in a study of human T cells and chemical hapten exposure (dated by TCRdb to about 2021). Total RNA was extracted from unfractionated whole blood that had been collected in Tempus Blood RNA tubes. Library generation was performed with 5' RACE. TCRdb lists the instrument as Illumina MiSeq. TCRdb's own reprocessing of the public reads used fastp at Q25 and MiXCR and kept productive beta chains. Every CDR3 protein is listed once, alongside the most common genes and DNA of its rows. The sample profile shows tens of thousands of distinct CDR3 sequences; approximately 15% of them were found once. The ten most abundant clones make up under 7.5% of the sample. The origin of the receptors is a female donor in good health.

This chain links TRBV5-1 with TRBJ2-3; 8 positions match TRBD1. V trimming: 4 bases; J trimming: 2 bases; junction bases outside the gene matches: 12. This CDR3 spans 17 amino acids. Germline V gives CDR1 SGHRS, CDR2 YFSETQ. The CDR3 loop is CASSPGQGIYTTDTQYF. CDR3 sequence (DNA): TGCGCCAGCAGCCCTGGACAGGGAATTTATACCACAGATACGCAGTATTTT.

This sequence joins TRBV19 and TRBJ2-7; 8 bases are shared with TRBD1. V shed 3 bases and J 7 bases; nucleotides not matched to a gene: 5. Germline lookup yields CDR1 LNHDA and CDR2 SQIVND (reference sequence). The CDR3 has 13 amino acids. CDR3 coding DNA: TGTGCCAGTAGTATCAAACAGGGGGATGAGCAGTACTTC. Amino acid sequence: CASSIKQGDEQYF.

The table lists this clonotype with a few counts. The chain is built from TRBV7-8 and TRBJ1-1; 12 nucleotides match TRBD1. There are 14 residues in the CDR3. V lost 0 bases, J lost 8 bases, and 1 base stayed unmatched. From germline, CDR1 is SGHVS and CDR2 FQNEAQ. CDR3 nucleotide sequence: TGTGCCAGCAGCTTAGCGGGACAGGGGGCCGAAGCTTTCTTT. Protein: CASSLAGQGAEAFF.

The J gene is TRBJ2-3, the V gene TRBV19; D not resolved. V lost 5 bases and J 5 bases, leaving 11 bases between the germline ends. The CDR3 has 13 amino acids. CDR1 LNHDA and CDR2 SQIVND come from the germline V gene (reference sequence). Here the CDR3 reads CASSAQSGDTQYF. CDR3 nucleotides: TGTGCCAGTAGTGCCCAATCAGGAGATACGCAGTATTTT. Variable domain in full (rest from reference TRBV19 and TRBJ2-3): DGGITQSPKYLFRKEGQNVTLSCEQNLNHDAMYWYRQDPGQGLRLIYYSQIVNDFQKGDIAEGYSVSREKKESFPLTVTSAQKNPTAFYLCASSAQSGDTQYFGPGTRLTVL.

This clonotype showed up just a few times. The gene calls are TRBV19 and TRBJ2-1, with D perhaps matching TRBD2 (6 bases). Trimming shortened V by 9 bases and J by 0 bases, and 12 bases separated the two germline ends. Germline-derived CDR1 and CDR2 are LNHDA and SQIVND (reference sequence). The CDR3 has 14 residues. The CDR3 is CASISGSSYNEQFF. Here the CDR3 DNA reads TGTGCCAGCATTAGCGGATCCTCCTACAATGAGCAGTTCTTC.

In this sample, this clonotype turned up a few times. The chain employs TRBV4-1 and TRBJ2-1; tentatively, D is TRBD1 (6 bases). In germline, CDR1 is MGHRA, CDR2 YSYEKL. Trimming stripped 4 bases from V and 3 bases from J, with 16 bases between. The CDR3 extends over 16 amino acids. The CDR3 loop reads CASSRTGTPYYNEQFF. The CDR3 nucleotides are TGCGCCAGCAGCCGAACCGGGACACCGTACTACAATGAGCAGTTCTTC.

The chain joins TRBV4-2 to TRBJ2-3; TRBD1 matches 10 bases. Germline trimming cut 2 bases from V and 3 bases from J; bases unmatched to any gene: 5. This CDR3 is 16 amino acids long. The germline V gene has CDR1 LGHNA and CDR2 YNFKEQ. In DNA, the CDR3 is TGTGCCAGCAGCCAAAAGACAGGGGGCGAAACAGATACGCAGTATTTT. This gives the protein CASSQKTGGETDTQYF.

The V and J genes are TRBV6-6 and TRBJ1-1, with 10 bases aligning to TRBD1. The germline V gene encodes CDR1 MNHNY and CDR2 SVGAGI (reference sequence). This CDR3 is 15 amino acids long. V was pared by 6 bases and J by 0 bases, with 4 bases of the junction left unmatched. The CDR3 sequence: CASSGTGEMNTEAFF. The CDR3 DNA is TGTGCCAGCAGCGGGACAGGGGAGATGAACACTGAAGCTTTCTTT.

The sample holds a few counts of this clonotype. The genes are TRBV29-1 and TRBJ1-1; TRBD1 agrees at 7 bases. Losses at the gene ends were 3 bases for V and 1 base for J; bases not matched to a gene: 2. Germline V lookup: CDR1 SQVTM, CDR2 ANQGSEA. The CDR3 is 13 residues long. CDR3 sequence: CSVDRQGNTEAFF. In nucleotides, the CDR3 is TGCAGCGTTGATAGACAGGGGAACACTGAAGCTTTCTTT.

This clonotype was counted between two and nine times. This chain uses TRBV6-6 with TRBJ2-3; 10 positions match TRBD2. J gave up 5 bases and V 0 bases, and 5 bases lay outside the gene matches. CDR1 MNHNY and CDR2 SVGAGI come from the germline V gene (reference sequence). The CDR3 totals 16 residues. The CDR3 loop reads CASSYSLSGRKDTQYF. As DNA, the CDR3 is TGTGCCAGCAGTTACTCCCTTAGCGGGAGGAAAGATACGCAGTATTTT.

The chain links TRBV5-6 to TRBJ2-5, with D perhaps assigned TRBD1 or TRBD2 (5 bases each). Germline values: CDR1 SGHDT, CDR2 YYEEEE. The CDR3 is 16 amino acids. Between the trimmed V and J ends, which lost 0 bases and 5 bases, there was a span of 17 bases. CDR3 in amino acids: CASSLGVRGVGETQYF. CDR3 nucleotides: TGTGCCAGCAGCTTGGGTGTGAGGGGTGTCGGGGAGACCCAGTACTTC.

The rearrangement joins TRBV28 to TRBJ1-3; possible D gene TRBD1, 5 bases. Germline CDR1 reads MDHEN; CDR2 reads SYDVKM. The V and J ends lost 2 bases and 4 bases respectively, with 9 bases between them. There are 14 residues in the CDR3. The CDR3 reads CASSLRGYGNTIYF. The CDR3 coding sequence is TGTGCCAGCAGTTTAAGGGGATACGGAAACACCATATATTTT.

This clonotype was seen ten or more times. The chain links TRBV9 to TRBJ2-1; TRBD2 matches at 11 bases. This CDR3 has 19 residues. CDR1 and CDR2 (germline): SGDLS, YYNGEE. V was clipped by 5 bases and J by 2 bases; unmatched bases: 15. The DNA for the CDR3 is TGTGCCAGCAGTAGCACTAGCGGGAGAGGCTACGCGCCCTACAATGAGCAGTTCTTC. Protein product: CASSSTSGRGYAPYNEQFF.

This chain connects TRBV4-3 to TRBJ2-2; D perhaps matches TRBD1 (6 bases). Trimming stripped 0 bases from V and 5 bases from J, with 19 bases between. Per germline, CDR1 LGHNA and CDR2 YSLEER. The CDR3 is made up of 18 amino acids. The CDR3 region has the DNA TGCGCCAGCAGCCAAGAACATCCAGGGGCGGAAGGGACCGGGGAGCTGTTTTTT. Its protein is CASSQEHPGAEGTGELFF.

The chain links TRBV20-1 to TRBJ2-7; TRBD1 or TRBD2 may be the D gene (5 bases each). V shed 7 bases and J shed 7 bases, with 32 bases lying between them. Germline V CDR1 and CDR2: DFQATT, SNEGSKA (reference sequence). The CDR3 is made up of 17 amino acids. Written as DNA, the CDR3 is TGCAGTGTCCCCTTCCGGGACCCAAGGGTTCCCTTAGGGGAGCAGTACTTC. Translated, it gives CSVPFRDPRVPLGEQYF.

This clonotype came up a few times. The chain joins TRBV3-1 to TRBJ2-3; tentatively, D is TRBD1 (5 bases). Deletions cut 0 bases from V and 0 bases from J, with 13 bases between. The CDR3 runs to 17 residues. Per the germline V gene, CDR1 is LGHDT and CDR2 is YNNKEL (reference sequence). CDR3 in DNA: TGTGCCAGCAGCCAAGAAGGGGCTATCCCAAGCACAGATACGCAGTATTTT. Translated: CASSQEGAIPSTDTQYF.

V is TRBV29-1 and J is TRBJ1-2; D unclear. Germline V gene sequence: CDR1 SQVTM, CDR2 ANQGSEA. V lost 4 bases to trimming and J lost 0 bases, with 6 bases between them. This CDR3 region has 12 residues. Here the CDR3 reads CSVGSTNYGYTF. The CDR3, as DNA: TGCAGCGTTGGTTCTACTAACTATGGCTACACCTTC. Filled out from reference TRBV29-1 and TRBJ1-2, the complete variable domain reads SAVISQKPSRDICQRGTSLTIQCQVDSQVTMMFWYRQQPGQSLTLIATANQGSEATYESGFVIDKFPISRPNLTFSTLTVSNMSPEDSSIYLCSVGSTNYGYTFGSGTRLTVV.

This clonotype was counted only a few times. The chain joins TRBV3-1 to TRBJ2-3, with 7 positions matching TRBD2. The CDR3 spans 17 residues. Germline trimming cut 0 bases from V and 5 bases from J; bases unmatched to any gene: 11. Germline-derived CDR1 and CDR2 are LGHDT and YNNKEL (reference sequence). The CDR3 nucleotides read TGTGCCAGCAGCCAAGATAGTATGATAGCGGGTGTAGATACGCAGTATTTT. Translated, it gives CASSQDSMIAGVDTQYF.

This clonotype was recorded many times. This chain uses TRBV25-1 with TRBJ2-1; TRBD2 aligns across 14 bases. CDR1 is MGHDK, CDR2 SYGVNS, per germline. The V gene end was trimmed by 7 bases and the J gene end by 2 bases; junction bases not matched to a gene: 13. The CDR3 contains 19 residues. CDR3 coding DNA: TGTGCCAGCACCCCTGGGGGGGGGACTAGCGGGGGTACCTACAATGAGCAGTTCTTC. Its protein is CASTPGGGTSGGTYNEQFF.

V gene TRBV4-1 combines with J gene TRBJ1-6, with a possible D match to TRBD1 (6 bases). With 2 bases removed from V and 7 bases from J, the gap between germline ends came to 15 bases. Germline values: CDR1 MGHRA, CDR2 YSYEKL. This CDR3 region has 16 residues. CDR3 DNA: TGCGCCAGCAGCCAAAAATCGGACAGCAGCAATTCACCCCTCCACTTT. It translates to CASSQKSDSSNSPLHF.